This is a list of T cell receptor beta chains from one sample in a study of T cell responses to AZD1222 COVID-19 vaccine. Using immunoSEQ multiplex PCR, the repertoire was profiled, and TCRdb retains in-frame clones only, with some absent. The data hold over 100,000 clones, with about nine tenths observed a single time. The source was peripheral blood, collected on day 0 of AZD1222 vaccination. These receptors originate from an adult in good health. CDR3s include the opening cysteine and the closing phenylalanine or tryptophan. The D gene is left open where the match is weak. A row's size may be missing; if present it is once, few, many or a size class.

TRBD1	once	TRBV7-8	TRBJ2-7	TGTGCCAGCGGGACAGGGAGCTCCTACGAGCAGTACTTC	CASGTGSSYEQYF
TRBD1	-	TRBV6-6	TRBJ2-7	TGTGCCAGCAGCTCACTAACAGGGGCAACCTACGAGCAGTACTTC	CASSSLTGATYEQYF
-	-	TRBV11-2	TRBJ1-4	TGTGCCAGCAGCTTTAGGGTGGATGAAAAACTGTTTTTT	CASSFRVDEKLFF
TRBD2	-	TRBV6-2/TRBV6-3	TRBJ2-1	TGTGCCAGCAGCCCCTGGACTAGCGGGGTACATGAGCAGTTCTTC	CASSPWTSGVHEQFF
-	few	TRBV2	TRBJ1-1	TGTGCCAGCACGATACAGGGTAACACTGAAGCTTTCTTT	CASTIQGNTEAFF
-	-	TRBV7-3	TRBJ2-5	TGTGCCAGCAGCTTAACTGGGGGGCTTAGGGAGACCCAGTACTTC	CASSLTGGLRETQYF
-	-	TRBV19	TRBJ2-7	TGTGCCAGTAGGTTCGGGGGATCGACCGAGCAGTACTTC	CASRFGGSTEQYF
TRBD1	-	TRBV4-3	TRBJ1-1	TGCGCCAGCAGGAGACAGGGAATGAACACTGAAGCTTTCTTT	CASRRQGMNTEAFF
TRBD1	-	TRBV7-9	TRBJ1-1	TGTGCCAGCAGCCTTTGGGACAGGGAGGAGACTGAAGCTTTCTTT	CASSLWDREETEAFF
-	-	TRBV11-2	TRBJ2-6	TGTGCCAGCAGCTTGGAGCGATCCAGCTCTGGGGCCAACGTCCTGACTTTC	CASSLERSSSGANVLTF
TRBD1	-	TRBV5-4	TRBJ2-1	TGTGCCAGCAGCATCATGAACAGGGGAAGGAGCTCCTACAATGAGCAGTTCTTC	CASSIMNRGRSSYNEQFF
-	-	TRBV5-1	TRBJ2-6	TGCGCCAGCAGCTTAGTCGGAGGGAGACTCTCTGGGGCCAACGTCCTGACTTTC	CASSLVGGRLSGANVLTF
-	-	TRBV2	TRBJ2-7	TGTGCCAGCAGTCTAGGGGCCGGGGCTTACGAGCAGTACTTC	CASSLGAGAYEQYF
TRBD1	-	TRBV6-5	TRBJ1-5	TGTGCCACCAAGGCCGGGACAGAAATTTATCAGCCCCAGCATTTT	CATKAGTEIYQPQHF
-	-	TRBV3-1/TRBV3-2	TRBJ2-7	TGTGCCAGCAGCCAAACCACCCACTACGAGCAGTACTTC	CASSQTTHYEQYF
-	-	TRBV4-2	TRBJ2-1	TGTGCCAGCAGCCCCCTCAGGGGCATCCATGAGCAGTTCTTC	CASSPLRGIHEQFF
-	-	TRBV28	TRBJ1-6	TGTGCCACCCGGTGGGGCAGCCCTTCACCCCTCCACTTT	CATRWGSPSPLHF
TRBD1	-	TRBV7-9	TRBJ2-7	TGTGCCAGCGTGGACAGGATTGCCTACGAGCAGTACTTC	CASVDRIAYEQYF
-	-	TRBV7-2	TRBJ1-2	TGTGCCAGCAGCTCAGCGTATGGCTACACCTTC	CASSSAYGYTF
-	-	TRBV6-2/TRBV6-3	TRBJ1-2	TGTGCCAGCAGTCCGACGGGTTTCTATGGCTACACCTTC	CASSPTGFYGYTF
-	-	TRBV21-1	TRBJ1-4	TGTGCCAGCAGCCAAAGGGGAGCAAATGAAAAACTGTTTTTT	CASSQRGANEKLFF
TRBD2	-	TRBV7-3	TRBJ2-7	TGTGCCAGCAGCCACGGACTAGCGGGGGACTACGAGCAGTACTTC	CASSHGLAGDYEQYF
-	-	TRBV28	TRBJ1-5	TGTGCCAGCAGTTATGAAGAAGGACAGCCCCAGCATTTT	CASSYEEGQPQHF
-	-	TRBV7-3	TRBJ1-1	TGTGCCAGCAGCTTAGGCCCGGGGTTAAGTGAAGCTTTCTTT	CASSLGPGLSEAFF
-	-	TRBV6-1	TRBJ2-7	TGTGCCAGCAGTGAATGGGGAGACATGTTCTCCTACGAGCAGTACTTC	CASSEWGDMFSYEQYF
-	-	TRBV5-1	TRBJ1-6	TGCGCCAGCAGCCGAAGGGACCTCTATTCACCCCTCCACTTT	CASSRRDLYSPLHF
-	-	TRBV9	TRBJ1-1	TGTGCCAGCAGCGTAAGGGGGGAACAGTCGAACACTGAAGCTTTCTTT	CASSVRGEQSNTEAFF
-	-	TRBV12-3/TRBV12-4	TRBJ1-2	TGTGCCAGCAGCGTGAAAATGGGTTATGGCTACACCTTC	CASSVKMGYGYTF
TRBD1	-	TRBV5-6	TRBJ2-3	TGTGCCAGCAGGATCAGGGGGCGAGTAGATACGCAGTATTTT	CASRIRGRVDTQYF
-	few	TRBV5-1	TRBJ1-3	TGCGCCAGCAGCTTGGCATCCGGGGGCTCTGGAAACACCATATATTTT	CASSLASGGSGNTIYF
-	-	TRBV4-1	TRBJ1-3	TGCGCCAGCAGCCCCAACTCTGGAAACACCATATATTTT	CASSPNSGNTIYF
-	-	TRBV9	TRBJ2-1	TGTGCCAGCAGCGTTTTAGGCAGGGGGGGAGTTAATGAGCAGTTCTTC	CASSVLGRGGVNEQFF
TRBD1	-	TRBV9	TRBJ2-7	TGTGCCAGCAGCCCGGGACAGGGCTACGAGCAGTACTTC	CASSPGQGYEQYF
-	-	TRBV7-2	TRBJ1-5	TGTGCCAGCAGCTTACTCGTTGATCAGCCCCAGCATTTT	CASSLLVDQPQHF
-	-	TRBV6-5	TRBJ2-5	TGTGCCAGCAGACGCTCCCAACAAGAGACCCAGTACTTC	CASRRSQQETQYF
TRBD1	-	TRBV5-1	TRBJ1-4	TGCGCCAGCAGCTACGGGACAGGGAATGAAAAACTGTTTTTT	CASSYGTGNEKLFF
TRBD1	-	TRBV9	TRBJ1-6	TGTGCCAGCAGCGACAGGGGGCGCCCCGATTCACCCCTCCACTTT	CASSDRGRPDSPLHF
TRBD1	-	TRBV18	TRBJ2-5	TGTGCCAGCCGAGGGACAGGGGGTGAGACCCAGTACTTC	CASRGTGGETQYF
-	-	TRBV6-1	TRBJ2-2	TGTGCCAGCAGTGAAGTCAGGGGCTGGACCGGGGAGCTGTTTTTT	CASSEVRGWTGELFF
-	-	TRBV4-2	TRBJ1-6	TGTGCCAGCAGCCTGGAGACTTCAGGGACATCACCCCTCCACTTT	CASSLETSGTSPLHF
-	-	TRBV5-1	TRBJ1-6	TGCGCCAGCAGCTTGGAATTTGGCGGGGTATCGCCCCTCCACTTT	CASSLEFGGVSPLHF
-	-	TRBV29-1	TRBJ1-2	TGCAGCGTTGTTGAAGGGGGGAGAGGCTACACCTTC	CSVVEGGRGYTF
TRBD2	-	TRBV24-1	TRBJ2-5	TGTGCCACCAGTGATTGGGGGGCTAGCGGGGGAAAGACCCAGTACTTC	CATSDWGASGGKTQYF
-	-	TRBV7-9	TRBJ2-3	TGTGCCAGCAGCTTTAGGGGGATCAGCACAGATACGCAGTATTTT	CASSFRGISTDTQYF
-	few	TRBV6-5	TRBJ2-7	TGTGCCAGCAGCAGGGACAACTCCTACGAGCAGTACTTC	CASSRDNSYEQYF
-	-	TRBV5-8	TRBJ2-7	TGTGCCAGCAGCTTGGTGGGGGGCAACGAGCAGTACTTC	CASSLVGGNEQYF
-	-	TRBV10-3	TRBJ1-1	TGTGCCATCAGTGAGATCAGTGGAATTGGTGAAGCTTTCTTT	CAISEISGIGEAFF
-	-	TRBV5-6	TRBJ2-7	TGTGCCAGCAGCCCGTACTTCAGGACACGGAGCTCCTACGAGCAGTACTTC	CASSPYFRTRSSYEQYF
-	-	TRBV19	TRBJ2-3	TGTGCCGTAACAGGGTCGGGTACGCAGTATTTT	CAVTGSGTQYF
TRBD2	-	TRBV7-3	TRBJ2-5	TGTGCCAGCAGCCCCGCGGGGGGCCGGGGGACCCAGTACTTC	CASSPAGGRGTQYF
-	few	TRBV7-9	TRBJ2-5	TGTGCCAGCGAAGAACAAGAGACCCAGTACTTC	CASEEQETQYF
TRBD1	few	TRBV27	TRBJ1-1	TGTGCCAGCAGTTTCCTTAGATTCCAGGGGGCTGGCACTGAAGCTTTCTTT	CASSFLRFQGAGTEAFF
-	-	TRBV11-2	TRBJ1-1	TGTGCCAGCAGCTTTGGTGAGGGAGGGTGGGGACACACTGAAGCTTTCTTT	CASSFGEGGWGHTEAFF